The T cell receptor (beta chain) described here comes from a study of blood T cell repertoires in COVID-19. CDR1 is LGHDT and CDR2 is YNNKEL in the germline V gene (reference sequence). V lost 0 bases, J lost 3 bases, and 15 bases lay in between. The CDR3 is made up of 17 amino acids. Clones were sequenced by immunoSEQ multiplex PCR, and TCRdb holds only the in-frame ones, with some missing. Of roughly 17,000 clones listed, roughly 93% were seen once; the top ten hold about 6%. The receptor's source is a human donor in a cohort sampled during active COVID-19. Sequenced sample: peripheral blood. The chain combines TRBV3-1 (or the pseudogene TRBV3-2) with TRBJ1-5, with D unresolved. CDR3 protein: CASSQERREWDNQPQHF. CDR3 DNA: TGTGCCAGCAGCCAAGAGAGGAGGGAGTGGGACAATCAGCCCCAGCATTTT.